This TCR beta chain is from a study of cytomegalovirus exposure and HLA in healthy donors. Vbeta (60) and Jbeta (13) primers were used in the PCR. Sequencing was performed with immunoSEQ multiplex PCR; in TCRdb, only in-frame clones are kept and a portion is missing. Of roughly 200,000 clones in the sample, over 70% were seen once. Healthy donors of bone marrow made up the group. Despite likely unrecorded immune exposures, the donors were nominally healthy at the time of sampling. Per the germline V gene, CDR1 is SGHDT and CDR2 is YYEEEE. This CDR3 spans 13 amino acids. Trimming took 6 bases from V and 4 from J, leaving 13 bases between them. Remarks on this clone: Antigen: not known.

Regarding the study as a whole: Being productive about 87% or about 30% of the time was typical of most TCR beta V segments in an earlier analysis. Listed as cytomegalovirus-associated were roughly 180 TCR beta chains.

V gene TRBV5-6 combines with J gene TRBJ1-1, with D possibly matching TRBD1 (6 bases). The receptor's source is a woman aged 55-69 years in good health and CMV-seropositive. Sequenced: PBMCs. The CDR3 DNA reads as TGTGCCAGCACCTCGGGGGGGCTCACTGAAGCTTTCTTT. It specifies CASTSGGLTEAFF.